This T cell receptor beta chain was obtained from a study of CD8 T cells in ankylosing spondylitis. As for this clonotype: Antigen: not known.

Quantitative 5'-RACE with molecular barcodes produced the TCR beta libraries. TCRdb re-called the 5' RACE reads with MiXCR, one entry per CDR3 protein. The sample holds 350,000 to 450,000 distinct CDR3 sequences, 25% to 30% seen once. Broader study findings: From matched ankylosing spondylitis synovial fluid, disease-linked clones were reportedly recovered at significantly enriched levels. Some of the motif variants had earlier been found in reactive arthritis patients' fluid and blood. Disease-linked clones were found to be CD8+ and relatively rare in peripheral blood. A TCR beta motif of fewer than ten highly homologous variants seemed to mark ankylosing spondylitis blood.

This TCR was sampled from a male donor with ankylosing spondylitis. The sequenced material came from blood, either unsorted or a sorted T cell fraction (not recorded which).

For the CDR3, the DNA is TGTGCCAGCTCACCACCTGAGCTGGGGACAGGGTCCCAAGAGACCCAGTACTTC. Protein: CASSPPELGTGSQETQYF. The chain links TRBV18 to TRBJ2-5; 9 nucleotides align to TRBD1. Germline V gene lookup returns CDR1 KGHSH and CDR2 LQKENI. This CDR3 contains 18 residues. The J segment lost 1 base and the V segment lost 0 bases, leaving 9 bases of the junction unmatched.